This is a list of T cell receptor beta chains from one sample in a study of cytomegalovirus exposure and HLA in healthy donors. Sequencing was performed with immunoSEQ multiplex PCR; in TCRdb, only in-frame clones are kept and a portion is missing. The sample lists some 88,000 clones, about 67% occurring once. The sequencing input was PBMCs. These receptors were taken from a woman between 18 and 29 years old in good health and CMV-seropositive. CDR3s include the opening cysteine and the closing phenylalanine or tryptophan. A D gene is named only where the DNA matches it firmly. Clone size is shown for a subset of rows, as once, few, many or a class of expanded clone.

J,V,D,size,CDR3,DNA
TRBJ2-7,TRBV30,-,few,CALTARPYEQYF,TGTGCCCTAACGGCGCGGCCCTACGAGCAGTACTTC
TRBJ2-2,TRBV5-1,TRBD2,-,CASSLRTSGRAAGELFF,TGCGCCAGCAGCTTGAGGACTAGCGGGAGGGCGGCCGGGGAGCTGTTTTTT
TRBJ1-5,TRBV5-6,TRBD1,-,CASSFYRGNNQPQHF,TGTGCCAGCAGCTTCTACAGGGGTAACAATCAGCCCCAGCATTTT
TRBJ2-2,TRBV10-2,-,-,CASTPRGVGELFF,TGCGCCAGCACTCCCAGGGGGGTCGGGGAGCTGTTTTTT
TRBJ2-7,TRBV11-2,-,-,CASSLGLQGSYEQYF,TGTGCCAGCAGCTTAGGTCTACAGGGATCCTACGAGCAGTACTTC
TRBJ1-1,TRBV19,-,-,CASSIRWRDLGTEAFF,TGTGCCAGTAGTATAAGGTGGCGGGATTTAGGCACTGAAGCTTTCTTT
TRBJ2-5,TRBV7-2,-,-,CASGGLSGPQETQYF,TGTGCCAGCGGCGGTCTCAGCGGGCCCCAAGAGACCCAGTACTTC
TRBJ1-5,TRBV28,TRBD1,-,CASRGDRGRSQPQHF,TGTGCCAGCAGAGGGGACAGGGGTAGGAGTCAGCCCCAGCATTTT
TRBJ2-5,TRBV25-1,-,-,CASGGRQETQYF,TGTGCCAGCGGCGGCAGACAAGAGACCCAGTACTTC
TRBJ1-1,TRBV19,-,-,CASSIVSSVEAFF,TGTGCCAGTAGTATAGTTTCGTCAGTCGAAGCTTTCTTT
TRBJ2-7,TRBV6-1,TRBD2,once,CASSPISGATYEQYF,TGTGCCAGCAGTCCGATAAGCGGGGCTACCTACGAGCAGTACTTC
TRBJ2-5,TRBV28,TRBD2,few,CASKRLAGGAETQYF,TGTGCCAGCAAACGACTAGCGGGAGGGGCCGAGACCCAGTACTTC
TRBJ1-4,TRBV5-6,TRBD1,-,CASSLTGQTPSREKLFF,TGTGCCAGCAGTCTAACGGGACAGACCCCATCAAGGGAAAAACTGTTTTTT
TRBJ2-3,TRBV30,TRBD2,once,CAWSALAGSFTDTQYF,TGTGCCTGGAGTGCCCTAGCGGGATCGTTCACAGATACGCAGTATTTT
TRBJ2-1,TRBV15,TRBD1,few,CATSARDRGDEQFF,TGTGCCACCAGCGCCAGGGACAGGGGGGATGAGCAGTTCTTC
TRBJ1-2,TRBV15,-,once,CATSRRRGHGYTF,TGTGCCACCAGCCGGCGGAGAGGGCATGGCTACACCTTC
TRBJ2-1,TRBV18,-,-,CASSPEGRTYNEQFF,TGTGCCAGCTCACCGGAGGGGAGGACCTACAATGAGCAGTTCTTC
TRBJ2-7,TRBV20-1,-,-,CSASPRGKQYF,TGCAGTGCTTCCCCGCGAGGAAAGCAGTACTTC
TRBJ2-5,TRBV5-4,-,-,CASSLEDSPLGTQYF,TGTGCCAGCAGCTTGGAGGACAGCCCGCTGGGGACCCAGTACTTC
TRBJ1-5,TRBV28,-,-,CASSWGGQPQHF,TGTGCCAGCAGTTGGGGGGGACAGCCCCAGCATTTT
TRBJ1-2,TRBV11-1,-,-,CASSPTLSALAGYGYTF,TGTGCCAGCAGCCCGACCCTCTCCGCCCTAGCGGGCTATGGCTACACCTTC
TRBJ2-7,TRBV7-8,TRBD1,once,CASSFGTGAYEQYF,TGTGCCAGCAGCTTCGGGACAGGAGCCTACGAGCAGTACTTC
TRBJ2-7,TRBV7-3,-,few,CASSPGAGGYEQYF,TGTGCCAGCAGCCCCGGGGCAGGGGGGTACGAGCAGTACTTC
TRBJ2-7,TRBV29-1,-,-,CSVRDYEQYF,TGCAGCGTCCGGGACTACGAGCAGTACTTC
TRBJ2-5,TRBV7-2,TRBD2,-,CASSLPGTSADVSETQYF,TGTGCCAGCAGCTTACCTGGGACTAGCGCTGACGTTTCAGAGACCCAGTACTTC
TRBJ2-1,TRBV7-2,-,few,CASSLGPVQYNEQFF,TGTGCCAGCAGCTTAGGGCCGGTACAGTACAATGAGCAGTTCTTC
TRBJ2-3,TRBV5-4,TRBD2,once,CASSPREPTDTQYF,TGTGCCAGCAGCCCGCGGGAGCCGACAGATACGCAGTATTTT
TRBJ1-5,TRBV6-1,TRBD1,-,CASSEQTGGLSNQPQHF,TGTGCCAGCAGTGAACAGACAGGGGGCCTCAGCAATCAGCCCCAGCATTTT
TRBJ1-5,TRBV4-1,TRBD1,-,CASSHQQGVDQPQHF,TGCGCCAGCAGCCATCAACAGGGGGTGGATCAGCCCCAGCATTTT
TRBJ2-5,TRBV6-5,TRBD1,-,CASSYQGAEETQYF,TGTGCCAGCAGTTACCAGGGGGCCGAAGAGACCCAGTACTTC
TRBJ2-5,TRBV27,TRBD2,few,CASSSPERGRTQYF,TGTGCCAGCAGTTCCCCTGAGCGGGGGAGGACCCAGTACTTC
TRBJ2-5,TRBV13,TRBD2,few,CASSFFQRGETQYF,TGTGCCAGCAGCTTCTTCCAGCGGGGCGAGACCCAGTACTTC
TRBJ2-1,TRBV28,TRBD2,-,CASSLLSSGGINEQFF,TGTGCCAGCAGTTTACTATCATCGGGAGGAATAAATGAGCAGTTCTTC
TRBJ1-5,TRBV4-1,-,-,CASSQDLGGVQPQHF,TGCGCCAGCAGCCAAGATCTCGGAGGGGTTCAGCCCCAGCATTTT
TRBJ2-3,TRBV5-4,TRBD2,few,CASSLEGLATDTQYF,TGTGCCAGCAGCTTGGAGGGACTAGCCACAGATACGCAGTATTTT
TRBJ2-2,TRBV28,-,once,CASTGVGTGELFF,TGTGCCAGTACGGGTGTCGGGACCGGGGAGCTGTTTTTT
TRBJ2-7,TRBV19,TRBD1,-,CASSYGTGSYEQYF,TGTGCCAGTAGTTACGGGACAGGGTCCTACGAGCAGTACTTC
TRBJ2-7,TRBV9,TRBD2,-,CASSVFGGLAGVGEQYF,TGTGCCAGCAGCGTATTCGGGGGGCTAGCGGGAGTAGGCGAGCAGTACTTC
TRBJ2-1,TRBV9,-,-,CAGSPYGEGGEQFF,TGTGCCGGCAGCCCCTACGGGGAGGGGGGGGAGCAGTTCTTC
TRBJ2-7,TRBV6-5,-,few,CASRPEGPAYEQYF,TGTGCCAGCAGGCCCGAGGGCCCTGCCTACGAGCAGTACTTC
TRBJ2-5,TRBV7-2,TRBD2,-,CASSLMPGGTQETQYF,TGTGCCAGCAGCTTAATGCCCGGGGGGACCCAAGAGACCCAGTACTTC
TRBJ2-2,TRBV9,TRBD2,-,CASSATTSGGPGELFF,TGTGCCAGCAGCGCCACCACTAGCGGGGGGCCCGGGGAGCTGTTTTTT
TRBJ2-5,TRBV7-9,-,-,CASSAGSETQYF,TGTGCCAGCAGCGCGGGATCGGAGACCCAGTACTTC
TRBJ1-3,TRBV21-1,-,few,CASSAGQRVSSGNTIYF,TGTGCCAGCAGCGCGGGACAGAGAGTGAGCTCTGGAAACACCATATATTTT
TRBJ2-2,TRBV6-5,-,few,CASTEGGDLTGELFF,TGTGCCAGCACCGAGGGGGGGGACCTCACCGGGGAGCTGTTTTTT
TRBJ1-2,TRBV28,-,-,CASSLATAYGYTF,TGTGCCAGCAGTTTAGCGACAGCATATGGCTACACCTTC
TRBJ2-1,TRBV14,TRBD1,few,CASSQLQGRSYNEQFF,TGTGCCAGCAGCCAGCTACAGGGGCGTTCCTACAATGAGCAGTTCTTC
TRBJ1-5,TRBV9,-,-,CASSVGPQASNQPQHF,TGTGCCAGCAGCGTTGGCCCCCAGGCTAGCAATCAGCCCCAGCATTTT
TRBJ1-1,TRBV4-1,-,few,CASRGRTVNTEAFF,TGCGCCAGCAGGGGCCGAACCGTGAACACTGAAGCTTTCTTT
TRBJ2-1,TRBV27,-,few,CASSLQGNEQFF,TGTGCCAGCAGTTTACAGGGAAATGAGCAGTTCTTC
TRBJ2-3,TRBV5-6,TRBD1,-,CASSFGTGRTDTQYF,TGTGCCAGCAGCTTTGGGACAGGGAGGACAGATACGCAGTATTTT
TRBJ1-4,TRBV13,-,few,CASSLGPPRGLGEKLFF,TGTGCCAGCAGCTTAGGCCCCCCCCGGGGGTTGGGTGAAAAACTGTTTTTT
TRBJ2-3,TRBV19,TRBD1,-,CASSMADRVTDTQYF,TGTGCCAGTAGTATGGCAGACAGGGTCACAGATACGCAGTATTTT
TRBJ2-5,TRBV5-1,TRBD1,-,CASSRGQVEQYF,TGCGCCAGCAGCCGGGGACAGGTTGAGCAGTACTTC
TRBJ2-7,TRBV7-9,-,-,CASSLVAGDYEQYF,TGTGCCAGCAGCTTAGTTGCAGGGGACTACGAGCAGTACTTC
TRBJ1-4,TRBV18,-,-,CASSPRAGADEKLFF,TGTGCCAGCTCACCACGGGCTGGGGCGGATGAAAAACTGTTTTTT
TRBJ1-2,TRBV25-1,TRBD1,few,CASRPPTGDGYTF,TGTGCCAGCAGGCCCCCGACAGGGGATGGCTACACCTTC